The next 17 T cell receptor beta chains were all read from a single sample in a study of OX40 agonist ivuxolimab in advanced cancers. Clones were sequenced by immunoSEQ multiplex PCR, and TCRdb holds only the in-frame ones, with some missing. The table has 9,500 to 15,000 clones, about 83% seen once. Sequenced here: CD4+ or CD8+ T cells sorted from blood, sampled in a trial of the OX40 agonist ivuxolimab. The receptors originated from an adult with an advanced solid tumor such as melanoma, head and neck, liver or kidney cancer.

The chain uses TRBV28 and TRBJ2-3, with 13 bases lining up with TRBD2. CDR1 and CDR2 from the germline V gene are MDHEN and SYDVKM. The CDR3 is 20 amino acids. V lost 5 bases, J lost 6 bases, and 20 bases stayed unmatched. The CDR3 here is CASSTGLAGDPDYRMDTQYF. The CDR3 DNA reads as TGTGCCAGCAGTACCGGACTAGCGGGAGATCCCGATTATCGTATGGATACGCAGTATTTT.

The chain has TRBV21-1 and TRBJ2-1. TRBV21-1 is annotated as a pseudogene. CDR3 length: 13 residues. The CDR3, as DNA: TGTGCCAGCAGCAAAAACGGCAACAATGAGCAGTTCTTC. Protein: CASSKNGNNEQFF.

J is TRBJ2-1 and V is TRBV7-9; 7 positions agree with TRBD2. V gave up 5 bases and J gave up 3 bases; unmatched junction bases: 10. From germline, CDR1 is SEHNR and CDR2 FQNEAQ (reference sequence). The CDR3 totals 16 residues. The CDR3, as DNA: TGTGCCAGCAGCGGACGGGACTATCCCAACTACAATGAGCAGTTCTTC. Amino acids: CASSGRDYPNYNEQFF.

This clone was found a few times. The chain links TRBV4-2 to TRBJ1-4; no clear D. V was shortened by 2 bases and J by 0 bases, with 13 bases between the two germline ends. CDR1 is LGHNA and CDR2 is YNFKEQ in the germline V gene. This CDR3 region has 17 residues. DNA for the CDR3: TGTGCCAGCAGCCAACGGGCAGAAGGAGCAACTAATGAAAAACTGTTTTTT. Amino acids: CASSQRAEGATNEKLFF.

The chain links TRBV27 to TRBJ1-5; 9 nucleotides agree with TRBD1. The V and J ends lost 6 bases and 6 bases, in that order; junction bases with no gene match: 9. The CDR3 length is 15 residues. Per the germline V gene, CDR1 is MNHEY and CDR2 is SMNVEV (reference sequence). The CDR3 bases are TGTGCCAGCAGCCTCGGGACAGGGTGGGCTCAGCCCCAGCATTTT. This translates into CASSLGTGWAQPQHF.

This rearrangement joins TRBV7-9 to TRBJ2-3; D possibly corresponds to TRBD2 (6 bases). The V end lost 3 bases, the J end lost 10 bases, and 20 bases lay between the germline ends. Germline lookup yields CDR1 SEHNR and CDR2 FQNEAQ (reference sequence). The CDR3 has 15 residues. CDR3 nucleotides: TGTGCCAGCAGCTTTCGGGAGAGGGGTTTGGGAGCGCAGTATTTT. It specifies CASSFRERGLGAQYF. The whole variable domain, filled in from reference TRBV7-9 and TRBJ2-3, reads DTGVSQNPRHKITKRGQNVTFRCDPISEHNRLYWYRQTLGQGPEFLTYFQNEAQLEKSRLLSDRFSAERPKGSFSTLEIQRTEQGDSAMYLCASSFRERGLGAQYFGPGTRLTVL.

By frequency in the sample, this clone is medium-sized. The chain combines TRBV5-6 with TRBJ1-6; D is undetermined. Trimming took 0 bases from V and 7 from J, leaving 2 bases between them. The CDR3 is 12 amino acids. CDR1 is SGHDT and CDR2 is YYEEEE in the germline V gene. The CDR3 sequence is CASSLVNSPLHF. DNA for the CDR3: TGTGCCAGCAGCTTGGTCAATTCACCCCTCCACTTT.

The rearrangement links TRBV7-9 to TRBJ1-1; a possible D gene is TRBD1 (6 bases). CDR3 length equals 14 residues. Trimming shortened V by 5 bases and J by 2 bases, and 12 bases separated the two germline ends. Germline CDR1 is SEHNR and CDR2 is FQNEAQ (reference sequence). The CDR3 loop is CASSLRDTNTEAFF. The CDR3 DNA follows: TGTGCCAGCAGCCTCCGGGACACCAACACTGAAGCTTTCTTT.

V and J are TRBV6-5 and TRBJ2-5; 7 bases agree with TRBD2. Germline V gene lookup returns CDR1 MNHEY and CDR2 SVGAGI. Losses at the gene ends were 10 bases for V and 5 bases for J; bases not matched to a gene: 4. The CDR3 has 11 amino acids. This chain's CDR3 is CAIGTTETQYF. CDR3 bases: TGTGCCATAGGGACTACGGAGACCCAGTACTTC.

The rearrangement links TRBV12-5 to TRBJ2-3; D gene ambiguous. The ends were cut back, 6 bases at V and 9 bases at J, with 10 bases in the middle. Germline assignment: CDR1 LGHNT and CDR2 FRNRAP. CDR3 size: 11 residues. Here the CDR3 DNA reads TGTGCTAGTGGCCTGGGCATGACGCAGTATTTT. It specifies CASGLGMTQYF.

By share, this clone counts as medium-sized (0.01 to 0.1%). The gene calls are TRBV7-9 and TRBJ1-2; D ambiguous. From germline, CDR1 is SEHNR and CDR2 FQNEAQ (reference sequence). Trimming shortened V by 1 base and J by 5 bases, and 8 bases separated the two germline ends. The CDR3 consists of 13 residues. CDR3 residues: CASSLGTPYGYTF. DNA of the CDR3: TGTGCCAGCAGCTTAGGGACCCCGTATGGCTACACCTTC.

In DNA, the CDR3 is TGTGCCAGCAGCTTGGAACAGGGGTACAATGAGCAGTTCTTC. It is translated as CASSLEQGYNEQFF. This chain joins TRBV4-2 and TRBJ2-1; TRBD1 matches 7 bases. CDR3 size: 14 residues. V shed 5 bases and J 4 bases; nucleotides not matched to a gene: 5. Germline V gene data show CDR1 as LGHNA and CDR2 as YNFKEQ.

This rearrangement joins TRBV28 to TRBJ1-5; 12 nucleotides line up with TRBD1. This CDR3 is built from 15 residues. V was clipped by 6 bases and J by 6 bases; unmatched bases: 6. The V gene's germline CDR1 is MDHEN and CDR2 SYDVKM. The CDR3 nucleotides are TGTGCCAGCAGCTCCGGGACAGGGGGCCGTCAGCCCCAGCATTTT. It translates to CASSSGTGGRQPQHF. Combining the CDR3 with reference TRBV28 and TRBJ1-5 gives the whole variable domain DVKVTQSSRYLVKRTGEKVFLECVQDMDHENMFWYRQDPGLGLRLIYFSYDVKMKEKGDIPEGYSVSREKKERFSLILESASTNQTSMYLCASSSGTGGRQPQHFGDGTRLSIL.

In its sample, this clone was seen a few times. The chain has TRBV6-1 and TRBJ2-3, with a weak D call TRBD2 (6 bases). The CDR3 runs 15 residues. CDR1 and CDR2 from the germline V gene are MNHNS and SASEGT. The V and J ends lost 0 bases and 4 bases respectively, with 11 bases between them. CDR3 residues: CASSEALRRADTQYF. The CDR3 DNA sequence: TGTGCCAGCAGTGAAGCTTTAAGGAGGGCAGATACGCAGTATTTT.

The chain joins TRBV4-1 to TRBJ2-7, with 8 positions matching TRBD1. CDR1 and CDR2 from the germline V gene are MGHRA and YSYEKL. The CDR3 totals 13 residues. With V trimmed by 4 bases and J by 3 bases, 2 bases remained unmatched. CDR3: CASSLGTGYEQYF. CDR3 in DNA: TGCGCCAGCAGCCTGGGGACAGGCTACGAGCAGTACTTC.

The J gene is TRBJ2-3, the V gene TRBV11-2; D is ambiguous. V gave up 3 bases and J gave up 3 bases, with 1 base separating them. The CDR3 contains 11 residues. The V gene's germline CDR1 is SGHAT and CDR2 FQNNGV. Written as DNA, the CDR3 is TGTGCCAGCAGCTTGACAGATACGCAGTATTTT. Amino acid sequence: CASSLTDTQYF. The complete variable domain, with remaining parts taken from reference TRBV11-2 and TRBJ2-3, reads EAGVAQSPRYKIIEKRQSVAFWCNPISGHATLYWYQQILGQGPKLLIQFQNNGVVDDSQLPKDRFSAERLKGVDSTLKIQPAKLEDSAVYLCASSLTDTQYFGPGTRLTVL.

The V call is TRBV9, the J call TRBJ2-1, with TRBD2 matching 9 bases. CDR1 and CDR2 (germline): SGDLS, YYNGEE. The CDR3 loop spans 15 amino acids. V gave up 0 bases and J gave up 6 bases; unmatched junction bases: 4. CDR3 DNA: TGTGCCAGCAGCGTAGGCGGGGGGGCGAGCAATGAGCAGTTCTTC. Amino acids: CASSVGGGASNEQFF.